The sequence of this TCR beta chain was determined in a study of T cells in narcolepsy. Study-wide results and caveats: Autoreactive clonotypes reportedly recurred in blood of same and different patients, not controls. Same-patient CSF and blood CD4+ T cell clonotypes included HCRT-specific and TRIB2-specific autoreactive ones.

Details on this clone: As yet, its antigen is unknown.

TCRdb's copy holds only in-frame clones and misses some; the assay was immunoSEQ multiplex PCR. The sample lists tens of thousands of clones, around 89% occurring once. Sequencing was done on a sample of CD45RA- memory CD4+ T cells from PBMCs. This receptor was identified in a human donor with narcolepsy.

The CDR3 spells CASSLRLSSSYEQYF. CDR3 DNA: TGTGCCAGCAGCTTACGACTGAGCAGCTCCTACGAGCAGTACTTC. The rearrangement joins TRBV11-2 to TRBJ2-7; D gene unclear. CDR1 SGHAT and CDR2 FQNNGV come from the germline V gene. Deletions cut 2 bases from V and 0 bases from J, with 11 bases between. The CDR3 consists of 15 residues.